This T cell receptor (beta chain) was sequenced during a study of cytomegalovirus exposure and HLA in healthy donors. Study-level points and caveats: Altogether, 170 or so TCR beta chains were recorded as cytomegalovirus-associated. The tendency of first-cohort TCR clusters to co-occur in the 90 to 150 validation repertoires emerged from a later analysis. Among TCR sequences, most were rare, though some public TCRs appeared in many donors.

On this clone itself: The antigen is undetermined.

TCRdb's table, derived via immunoSEQ multiplex PCR, lists solely in-frame clones and lacks some. The sample holds approximately 300,000 clones, approximately 90% seen once. V lost 1 base and J 3 bases, leaving 6 bases between the germline ends. The germline CDR1 and CDR2 sequences are MNHNS and SASEGT. The CDR3 contains 14 residues. The chain employs TRBV6-1 and TRBJ2-2, with D unresolved. The specimen sequenced was PBMCs. The origin of this receptor is a woman aged 25 to 39 in good health and CMV-seropositive. CDR3 region: CASSEVGDTGELFF. The CDR3 DNA reads as TGTGCCAGCAGTGAAGTTGGTGACACCGGGGAGCTGTTTTTT.